Following are 9 T cell receptor beta chains from one sample sequenced in a study of T cells in Graves' hyperthyroidism and ophthalmopathy. The investigators amplified TCR beta CDR3 regions from RNA transcripts. The HTBI set primed first-round TCR CDR3 RT-PCR. TCRdb independently ran MiXCR on the multiplex PCR reads; one entry per CDR3 protein. The sample includes hundreds of thousands of distinct CDR3 sequences, approximately 19% of them seen just once. The sequenced sample was blood. Receptors were obtained from a woman aged 45-65 years with Graves' hyperthyroidism that later progressed to Graves' ophthalmopathy.

This clonotype was found many times. V and J are TRBV20-1 and TRBJ2-7, with 7 positions matching TRBD1. With V trimmed by 3 bases and J by 6 bases, 8 bases remained unmatched. This CDR3 is 13 amino acids long. The germline gives CDR1 DFQATT, CDR2 SNEGSKA (reference sequence). CDR3 in amino acids: CSARTRGFSEQYF. The DNA for the CDR3 is TGCAGTGCTAGGACCAGGGGGTTCAGCGAGCAGTACTTC.

With respect to this clonotype: A much larger clone differs by one base, so this may be a read error. The chain has TRBV10-3 and TRBJ2-7; 7 bases fit TRBD1. Per the germline V gene, CDR1 is ENHRY and CDR2 is SYGVKD. CDR3 length: 16 residues. V lost 2 bases, J lost 0 bases, and 7 bases stayed unmatched. DNA for the CDR3: TGTGCCATCAGTGAGGGGGGACAGCAAGACTCCTACGAGCAGTACTTC. Its protein product is CAISEGGQQDSYEQYF.

This clonotype was detected only a few times. The V and J genes are TRBV14 and TRBJ1-4; D gene uncertain. V was clipped by 1 base and J by 2 bases, with 11 bases between them. The CDR3 consists of 16 residues. CDR1 is SGHDN and CDR2 is FVKESK in the germline V gene. CDR3 bases: TGTGCCAGCAGCCAAGTATTCGGGAATACTAATGAAAAACTGTTTTTT. Protein sequence: CASSQVFGNTNEKLFF.

CDR3 bases: TGTGCCAGCAGCTTTACACTGAAACCTAACTATGGCTACACCTTC. Translation: CASSFTLKPNYGYTF. The chain uses TRBV5-4 and TRBJ1-2; D ambiguous. This CDR3 comprises 15 residues. The V and J ends lost 2 bases and 0 bases respectively, with 11 bases between them. Germline CDR1 is SGHNT and CDR2 is YYREEE (reference sequence). Based on the CDR3 plus reference TRBV5-4 and TRBJ1-2, the full variable domain is ETGVTQSPTHLIKTRGQQVTLRCSSQSGHNTVSWYQQALGQGPQFIFQYYREEENGRGNFPPRFSGLQFPNYSSELNVNALELDDSALYLCASSFTLKPNYGYTFGSGTRLTVV.

The chain couples TRBV10-3 to TRBJ1-6; TRBD1 matches 8 bases. Per germline, CDR1 ENHRY and CDR2 SYGVKD. CDR3 length: 17 residues. V trimming: 10 bases; J trimming: 7 bases; junction bases outside the gene matches: 18. CDR3 bases: TGTGCCACCCTTGGGGGACAGGACACCCTATGGAATTCACCCCTCCACTTT. The encoded protein is CATLGGQDTLWNSPLHF.

This clonotype has a handful of counts. The J gene is TRBJ2-7, the V gene TRBV5-6; a possible D gene is TRBD2 (5 bases). Per the germline V gene, CDR1 is SGHDT and CDR2 is YYEEEE. V lost 1 base and J 3 bases, leaving 17 bases between the germline ends. This CDR3 is built from 16 residues. The CDR3 here is CASSLSGLARGYEQYF. In DNA form, the CDR3 reads TGTGCCAGCAGCTTGAGCGGTTTGGCCAGAGGCTACGAGCAGTACTTC.

This chain joins TRBV5-1 and TRBJ2-3; a weak D match, TRBD1 (5 bases). V was clipped by 4 bases and J by 6 bases, with 12 bases between them. The CDR3 length is 13 residues. Germline V gene lookup returns CDR1 SGHRS and CDR2 YFSETQ. The CDR3 nucleotides read TGCGCCAGCAGCCTGAGACAGCTCGATACGCAGTATTTT. Translation gives CASSLRQLDTQYF.

This clonotype has at least ten counts. The genes are TRBV12-3 or TRBV12-4 and TRBJ1-3, with D unclear. Trimming removed 4 bases from V and 4 bases from J, with 8 bases in between. There are 13 residues in the CDR3. Written as DNA, the CDR3 is TGTGCCAGCAGTTCTCGGTCCGGAAACACCATATATTTT. Its translation: CASSSRSGNTIYF.

This clonotype showed up many times. This chain uses TRBV20-1 with TRBJ2-7; TRBD2 matches at 7 bases. Germline CDR1 is DFQATT and CDR2 is SNEGSKA (reference sequence). This CDR3 has 13 residues. V lost 6 bases to trimming and J lost 0 bases; unmatched junction nucleotides: 5. The CDR3 DNA follows: TGCAGTGCCTGGGGACTATCCTCCTACGAGCAGTACTTC. The encoded protein is CSAWGLSSYEQYF.